A selection of T cell receptor beta chains follows, all from one sample in a study of blood T cell repertoires in COVID-19. The assay was immunoSEQ multiplex PCR, and TCRdb's table has in-frame clones only and misses some. There are fewer than 180,000 clones in the sample; about 85% occur only once, and approximately 4.1% lies in the top ten. The sample taken for sequencing was peripheral blood. These receptors were taken from a woman between 55 and 75 years old with active or convalescent COVID-19. Each CDR3 is given with its conserved first and last residue. A D gene is named only where the DNA matches it firmly. A clone size is listed for some rows: how often the clone was seen (once, few, many), or a class if it is expanded.

d_call	clone_size	v_call	j_call	cdr3_nt	cdr3_aa
NA	NA	TRBV5-4	TRBJ2-7	TGTGCCAGCAGCTTAATCGACACCCAATACGAGCAGTACTTC	CASSLIDTQYEQYF
NA	NA	TRBV12-3/TRBV12-4	TRBJ1-1	TGTGCCAGCAGCTGGCCGAACACTGAAGCTTTCTTT	CASSWPNTEAFF
TRBD1	NA	TRBV7-8	TRBJ2-7	TGTGCCAGCAGCTTAGGTGGACAGGGGATTTCCTACGAGCAGTACTTC	CASSLGGQGISYEQYF
TRBD1	NA	TRBV10-1	TRBJ2-7	TGCGCCAGCAGTGAGACCACAGGGGGGGAGCAGTACTTC	CASSETTGGEQYF
NA	NA	TRBV6-4	TRBJ2-3	TGTGCCAGCAGTGACTCGATGACGGGGAATTCAATCACAGATACGCAGTATTTT	CASSDSMTGNSITDTQYF
NA	NA	TRBV9	TRBJ1-3	TGTGCCAGCAGCGTAATGTCGATCGGAGGTGGAAACACCATATATTTT	CASSVMSIGGGNTIYF
NA	few	TRBV15	TRBJ1-2	TGTGCCACCAGCAGAGATACAGCAAGTACCAACTATGGCTACACCTTC	CATSRDTASTNYGYTF
NA	NA	TRBV5-1	TRBJ2-1	TGCGCCAGCAGCTTGGACGGGACTGACAATGAGCAGTTCTTC	CASSLDGTDNEQFF
NA	once	TRBV9	TRBJ2-1	TGTGCCAGCAGCGTAGGATCTGCCAGCGATGAGCAGTTCTTC	CASSVGSASDEQFF
NA	NA	TRBV18	TRBJ1-1	TGTGCCAGCTCACCAAGAGCAGGGGAGTCGCACACTGAAGCTTTCTTT	CASSPRAGESHTEAFF
TRBD1	NA	TRBV10-3	TRBJ1-3	TGTGCCAGCACAGGGGGATCTGGCGGAAACACCATATATTTT	CASTGGSGGNTIYF
TRBD2	NA	TRBV7-8	TRBJ2-3	TGTGCCAGCAGCTCCGGACTAGCGGGGGCCTTGGGTACGCAGTATTTT	CASSSGLAGALGTQYF
TRBD1	NA	TRBV10-3	TRBJ1-2	TGTGCCATCAGTGAAGACAGGGCTTATGGCTACACCTTC	CAISEDRAYGYTF
TRBD1	NA	TRBV4-3	TRBJ2-4	TGCGCCAGCAGCCGAACCGGGACAGGGGAAAACATTCAGTACTTC	CASSRTGTGENIQYF
NA	NA	TRBV2	TRBJ1-4	TGTGCCAGCAGGATGCAGGGACTAAAACTGTTTTTT	CASRMQGLKLFF
TRBD1	many	TRBV19	TRBJ2-2	TGTGCCACCGGGACAGGGGGCAGCACCGGGGAGCTGTTTTTT	CATGTGGSTGELFF